This T cell receptor (beta chain) is from a study of CD8 T cells in Susac syndrome. Across the study: Patients with Susac syndrome were therapy-naive, on corticosteroids, or on intravenous immunoglobulin alone at blood draw.

CDR3 length: 14 amino acids. J gave up 7 bases and V 3 bases, and 5 bases lay outside the gene matches. Germline CDR1 reads SGDLS; CDR2 reads YYNGEE. The study sequenced TCR beta in blood CD8+ and CD4+ T cells. The CD8+ and CD4+ T cells were isolated magnetically using a negative isolation approach, whereas the TEMRA cells were enriched by FACS. This clonotype was seen a single time. Random hexamers primed reverse transcription of 0.5 to 1 ug RNA. A multiplex approach, immunoSEQ multiplex PCR, amplified TCR beta CDR3 across 54 Vbeta and 13 Jbeta. One entry per CDR3 protein results from TCRdb running MiXCR on the immunoSEQ multiplex PCR reads. The sample has about 210,000 distinct CDR3 sequences; around 93% are singletons.

This rearrangement joins TRBV9 to TRBJ2-2, with 8 bases lining up with TRBD1. Sequencing was carried out using CD4+ T cells from PBMCs. The TCR originated in a human donor with Susac syndrome. The CDR3 DNA reads as TGTGCCAGCAGCGGGACAGGGACGATCGGGGAGCTGTTTTTT. As protein: CASSGTGTIGELFF.